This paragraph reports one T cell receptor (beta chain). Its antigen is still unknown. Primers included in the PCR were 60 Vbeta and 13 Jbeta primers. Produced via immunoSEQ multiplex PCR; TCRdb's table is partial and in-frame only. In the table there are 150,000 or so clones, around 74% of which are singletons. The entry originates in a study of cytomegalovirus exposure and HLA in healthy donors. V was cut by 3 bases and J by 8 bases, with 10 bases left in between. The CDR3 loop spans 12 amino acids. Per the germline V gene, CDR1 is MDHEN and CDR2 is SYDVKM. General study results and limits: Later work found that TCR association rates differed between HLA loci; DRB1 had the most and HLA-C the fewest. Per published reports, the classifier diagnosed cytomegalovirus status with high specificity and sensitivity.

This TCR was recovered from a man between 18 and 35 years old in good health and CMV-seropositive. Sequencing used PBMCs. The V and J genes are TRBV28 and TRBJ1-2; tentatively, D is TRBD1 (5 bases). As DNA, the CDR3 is TGTGCCAGCAGTTTTGGGGGGAAAGGCTACACCTTC. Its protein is CASSFGGKGYTF.